The present T cell receptor (beta chain) was sequenced within a study of cytomegalovirus exposure and HLA in healthy donors (dated by TCRdb to 2017 to 2019). For the wider study: According to a later analysis, the approximately 120 validation repertoires were produced on the same platform as the 666 repertoires of the first cohort. The aim of the study was to test whether cataloging public T cell receptors could identify signatures of past pathogen exposure. Along with the approximately 650-subject first cohort, a separate validation cohort of roughly 110 different subjects was used. To predict cytomegalovirus infection status, the study brought together high-throughput TCR immunosequencing, statistical association of individual TCRs with disease status, and machine learning. Paper-wide results and their limitations: The classifier was reported to diagnose cytomegalovirus status with high specificity and sensitivity in both the original and validation cohorts. Across donors, most TCR sequences were observed very rarely, whereas some public TCRs were present in many individuals. Three of the identified cytomegalovirus-associated TCR beta chains were confirmed in vitro to be specific for cytomegalovirus antigens. A total of 150 to 200 TCR beta chains were listed by the study as associated with cytomegalovirus. It was suggested by the authors that the approach could potentially be generalized to other disease states and immunological phenotypes. Of the cluster scores, approximately 94% were above 0 in a later analysis, which found that TCRs clustered in the first cohort also tended to co-occur in the 95 to 150 validation repertoires. All 120 or so repertoires were used to score co-occurrence in the validation cohort in a later analysis, because that analysis had no HLA typing for the cohort.

About this clone: The clone's antigen remains unknown. No much larger clone exists at a distance of one base, and base qualities are not known.

The library was generated by the immunoSEQ multiplex PCR assay. The original methods were these. To diagnose cytomegalovirus status from the catalog of TCR beta chain sequences, a statistical classification framework was built. As stored in TCRdb, this immuneACCESS dataset retains in-frame rearrangements with V and J assigned. A fraction of the clones does not appear; measured against another copy, unresolved V genes explain less than half of the discrepancy, and the remainder lacks a known reason. V and J calls and clone size are copied from that table; D and trimming were computed from the DNA. The sample table contains 250,000 to 300,000 clones; only one count was recorded for 70% to 90% of them. Over 0.95% of the sample is in the top ten clones. The donors were included in the validation cohort of 130 or so subjects, a group kept apart from the approximately 700-subject first cohort. CDR1 is given as SNHLY and CDR2 as FYNNEI, both from the germline V gene. V sheds 2 bases and J sheds 4 bases, leaving 14 bases between their ends. From the cysteine through the phenylalanine, the CDR3 covers 15 amino acids. The DNA shown is the 45-base CDR3, in frame from base 1.

The rearranged chain carries TRBV2 and TRBJ1-1; the D region possibly corresponds to TRBD1 (6 bases align). The sequence derives from a woman aged 18-29 years in good health and CMV-seronegative. Sequencing was performed on PBMCs. The CDR3 here reads CASSENLRGITEAFF. DNA sequence: TGTGCCAGCAGTGAAAACCTCAGGGGAATCACTGAAGCTTTCTTT.